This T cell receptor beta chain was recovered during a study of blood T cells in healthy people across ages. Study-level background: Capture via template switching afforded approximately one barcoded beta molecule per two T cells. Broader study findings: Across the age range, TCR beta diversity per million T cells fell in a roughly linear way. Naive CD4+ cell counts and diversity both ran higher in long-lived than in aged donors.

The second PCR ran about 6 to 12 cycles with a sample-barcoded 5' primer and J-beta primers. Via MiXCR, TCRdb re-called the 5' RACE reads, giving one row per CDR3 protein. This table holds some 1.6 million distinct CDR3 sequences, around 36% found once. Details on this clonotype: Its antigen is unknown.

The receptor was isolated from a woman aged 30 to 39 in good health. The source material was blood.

CDR3 nucleotide sequence: TGTGCCACCAGTGACCGGAGCTCCTACAATGAGCAGTTCTTC. It codes for CATSDRSSYNEQFF. The chain employs TRBV24-1 and TRBJ2-1; D uncertain. Trimming removed 4 bases at V and 0 bases at J, with 6 bases between. Germline CDR1 and CDR2: KGHDR and SFDVKD. The CDR3 loop spans 14 amino acids.